This T cell receptor beta chain was obtained from a study of T cells expressing NK-cell markers. About the research overall: CD3+CD56+NKG2C+, CD3+CD56+NKG2C- and CD3+CD56-NKG2C+ T cells, once sorted, supplied the TCR beta repertoires.

The germline V gene has CDR1 SGHAT and CDR2 FQNNGV. The CDR3 covers 16 residues. Overall study results and limits: Dominant NKG2C+ clonotypes in about six donors made up about 1.0-7.0% of CD8+ T cells.

For TCR beta, cDNA was produced by 5'RACE template switching with UMIs. TCRdb re-called the 5' RACE reads; every CDR3 protein appears as one record, without DNA. The data include 150,000 to 180,000 distinct CDR3 sequences; the top ten clones carry more than 35%. Note on this clonotype: Its cognate antigen is unknown.

The chain employs TRBV11-2 and TRBJ2-3; without DNA, the TCRdb call of TRBD1 cannot be checked. This TCR was recovered from a woman aged 50 to 65 in good health. The sequenced sample was blood T cells: a sorted CD56 or NKG2C T cell subset, CD4+ or CD8+ T cells, or bulk PBMC T cells (not recorded which). This CDR3 reads CASSYPLERSTDTQYF. The full variable domain, with the rest looked up from reference TRBV11-2 and TRBJ2-3, is EAGVAQSPRYKIIEKRQSVAFWCNPISGHATLYWYQQILGQGPKLLIQFQNNGVVDDSQLPKDRFSAERLKGVDSTLKIQPAKLEDSAVYLCASSYPLERSTDTQYFGPGTRLTVL.